The entry below gives a single TCR beta chain sequence along with its context. The antigen is not known. What made the TCR beta cDNA was 5'RACE template switching with UMIs. No DNA is given; TCRdb re-called the 5' RACE reads and lists each CDR3 protein once. In all, the sample yields 150,000 to 180,000 distinct CDR3 sequences. This sample stems from a study of T cells expressing NK-cell markers. Overall study: HCMV serostatus: seven of eight sequenced donors positive, one negative.

In germline, CDR1 is SGHRS, CDR2 YFSETQ. The CDR3 covers 14 residues. Overall study findings and caveats: The share of CD8+ T cells held by dominant NKG2C+ clonotypes was about 1.0-7.5% in six donors.

Sequences were obtained from blood T cells: a sorted CD56 or NKG2C T cell subset, CD4+ or CD8+ T cells, or bulk PBMC T cells (not recorded which). This receptor was obtained from a woman aged 50 to 60 in good health. The J gene is TRBJ2-7, the V gene TRBV5-1. The CDR3 loop is CASSLTGAPYEQYF.